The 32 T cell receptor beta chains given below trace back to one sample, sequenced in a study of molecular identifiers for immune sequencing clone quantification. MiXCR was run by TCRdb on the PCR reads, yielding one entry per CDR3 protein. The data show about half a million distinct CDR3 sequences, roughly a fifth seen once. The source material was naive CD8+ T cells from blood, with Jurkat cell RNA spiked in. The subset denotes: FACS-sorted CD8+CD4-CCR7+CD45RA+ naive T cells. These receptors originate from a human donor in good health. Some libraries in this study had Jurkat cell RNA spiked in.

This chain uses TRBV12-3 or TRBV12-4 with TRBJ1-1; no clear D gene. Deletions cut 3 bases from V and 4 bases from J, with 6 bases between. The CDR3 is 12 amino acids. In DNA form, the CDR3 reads TGTGCCAGCAGTTTTATTCTCACTGAAGCTTTCTTT. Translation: CASSFILTEAFF.

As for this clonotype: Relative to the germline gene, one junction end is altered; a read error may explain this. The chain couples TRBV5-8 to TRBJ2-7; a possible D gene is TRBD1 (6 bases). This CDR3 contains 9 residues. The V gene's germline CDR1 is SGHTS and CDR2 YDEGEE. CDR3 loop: CASSPGDPF. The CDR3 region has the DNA TGTGCCAGCAGCCCAGGGGACCCTTTC. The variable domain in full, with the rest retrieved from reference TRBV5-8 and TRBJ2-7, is EAGVTQSPTHLIKTRGQQATLRCSPISGHTSVYWYQQALGLGLQFLLWYDEGEERNRGNFPPRFSGRQFPNYSSELNVNALELEDSALYLCASSPGDPFGPGTRLTVT.

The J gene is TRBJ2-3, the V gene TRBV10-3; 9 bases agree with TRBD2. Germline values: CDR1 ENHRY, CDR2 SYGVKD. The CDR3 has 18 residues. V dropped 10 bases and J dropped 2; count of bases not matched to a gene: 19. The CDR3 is CATAASESSGGFTDTQYF. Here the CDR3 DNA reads TGTGCCACCGCTGCATCGGAGTCCAGCGGGGGGTTCACAGATACGCAGTATTTT.

The CDR3 loop is CASSYVGGVEPQHF. CDR3 DNA: TGTGCCAGCAGTTACGTGGGGGGCGTAGAGCCCCAGCATTTT. The J gene is TRBJ1-5, the V gene TRBV6-5, with D possibly being TRBD1 (6 bases). CDR1 and CDR2 from the germline V gene are MNHEY and SVGAGI. There are 14 residues in the CDR3. V was cut by 2 bases and J by 8 bases, with 13 bases left in between.

The CDR3 DNA sequence: TGTGCCTGGGGACAGGGTTTCTACGAGCAGTACTTC. Its translation is CAWGQGFYEQYF. The gene calls are TRBV30 and TRBJ2-7, with 8 bases lining up with TRBD1. CDR1 GTSNPN and CDR2 SVGIG come from the germline V gene (reference sequence). The CDR3 length is 12 residues. Trimming cost V 5 bases and J 3 bases; bases outside gene matches: 3.

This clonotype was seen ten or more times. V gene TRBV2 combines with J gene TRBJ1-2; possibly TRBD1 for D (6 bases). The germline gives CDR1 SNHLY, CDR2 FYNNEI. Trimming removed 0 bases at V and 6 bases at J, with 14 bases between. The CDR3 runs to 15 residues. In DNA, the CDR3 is TGTGCCAGCAGTGAAGCGGCAGTGGACAGCGATGGCTACACCTTC. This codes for CASSEAAVDSDGYTF.

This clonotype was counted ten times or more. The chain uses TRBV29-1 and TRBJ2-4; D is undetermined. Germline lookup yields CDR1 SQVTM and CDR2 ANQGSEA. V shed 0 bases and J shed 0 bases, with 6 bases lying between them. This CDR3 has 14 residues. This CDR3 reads CSVEDRLAKNIQYF. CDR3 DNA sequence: TGCAGCGTTGAAGACAGACTAGCCAAAAACATTCAGTACTTC.

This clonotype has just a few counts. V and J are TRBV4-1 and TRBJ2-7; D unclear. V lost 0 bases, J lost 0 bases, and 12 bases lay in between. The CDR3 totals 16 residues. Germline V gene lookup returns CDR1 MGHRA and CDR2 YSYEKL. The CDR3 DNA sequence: TGCGCCAGCAGCCAAGAACCCCCCCCCAGCTCCTACGAGCAGTACTTC. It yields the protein CASSQEPPPSSYEQYF.

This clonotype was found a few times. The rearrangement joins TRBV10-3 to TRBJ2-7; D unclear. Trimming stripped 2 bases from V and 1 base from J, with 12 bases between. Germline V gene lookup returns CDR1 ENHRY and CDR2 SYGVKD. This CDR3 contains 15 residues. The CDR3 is CAISESSAVSYEQYF. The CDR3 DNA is TGTGCCATCAGTGAGAGTTCGGCGGTTTCCTACGAGCAGTACTTC.

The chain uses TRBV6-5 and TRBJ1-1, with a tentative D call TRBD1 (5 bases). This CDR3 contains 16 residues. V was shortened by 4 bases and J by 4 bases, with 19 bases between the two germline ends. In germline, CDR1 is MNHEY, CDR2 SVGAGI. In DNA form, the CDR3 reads TGTGCCAGCAGTTCCCTAGACAGCTCAAGCGGCACTGAAGCTTTCTTT. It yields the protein CASSSLDSSSGTEAFF.

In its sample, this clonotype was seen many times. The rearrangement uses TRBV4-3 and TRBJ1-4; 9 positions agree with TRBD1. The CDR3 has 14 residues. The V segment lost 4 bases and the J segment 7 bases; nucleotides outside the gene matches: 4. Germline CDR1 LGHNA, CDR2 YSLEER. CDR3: CASSLGTGFEKLFF. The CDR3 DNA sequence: TGCGCCAGCAGCCTCGGGACAGGGTTTGAAAAACTGTTTTTT.

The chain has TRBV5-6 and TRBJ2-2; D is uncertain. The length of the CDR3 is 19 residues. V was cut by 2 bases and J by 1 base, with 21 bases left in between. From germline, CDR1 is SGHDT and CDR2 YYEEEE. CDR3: CASSFGVGVSSGNTGELFF. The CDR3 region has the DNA TGTGCCAGCAGCTTTGGGGTCGGTGTATCGTCCGGGAACACCGGGGAGCTGTTTTTT.

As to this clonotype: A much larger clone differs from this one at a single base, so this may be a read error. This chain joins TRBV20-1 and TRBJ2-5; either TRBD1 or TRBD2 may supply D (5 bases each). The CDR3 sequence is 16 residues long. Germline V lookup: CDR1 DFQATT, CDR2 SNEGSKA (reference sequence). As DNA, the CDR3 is TGCGGTGCTAGGATCGAGGGGACGGTGGGGAAAGAGACCCAGTACTTC. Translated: CGARIEGTVGKETQYF.

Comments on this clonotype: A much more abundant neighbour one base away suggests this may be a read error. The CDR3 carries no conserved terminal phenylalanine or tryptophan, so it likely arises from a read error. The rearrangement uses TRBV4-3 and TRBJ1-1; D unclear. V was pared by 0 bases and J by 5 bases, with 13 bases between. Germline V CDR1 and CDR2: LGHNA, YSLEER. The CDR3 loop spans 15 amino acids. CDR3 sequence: CASSQDRYGRTEAFS. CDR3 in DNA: TGCGCCAGCAGCCAAGATCGATACGGGAGGACTGAAGCTTTCTCT.

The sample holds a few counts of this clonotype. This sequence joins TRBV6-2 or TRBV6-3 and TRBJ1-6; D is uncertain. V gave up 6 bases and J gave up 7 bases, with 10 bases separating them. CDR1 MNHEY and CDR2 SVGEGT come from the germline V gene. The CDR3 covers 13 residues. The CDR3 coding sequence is TGTGCCAGCAGGGGAGGCCTAAATTCACCCCTCCACTTT. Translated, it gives CASRGGLNSPLHF.

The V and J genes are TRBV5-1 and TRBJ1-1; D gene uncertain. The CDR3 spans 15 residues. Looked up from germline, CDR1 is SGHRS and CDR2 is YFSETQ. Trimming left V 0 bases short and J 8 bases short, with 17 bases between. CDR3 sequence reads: CASSLVSASVPEAFF. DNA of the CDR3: TGCGCCAGCAGCTTGGTCTCTGCGTCCGTTCCCGAAGCTTTCTTT.

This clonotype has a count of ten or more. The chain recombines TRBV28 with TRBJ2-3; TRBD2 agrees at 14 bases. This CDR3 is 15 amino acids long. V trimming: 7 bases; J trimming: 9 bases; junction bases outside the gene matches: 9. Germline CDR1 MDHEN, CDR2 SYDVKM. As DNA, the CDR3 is TGTGCCAGCACTATAAGACTAGCGGGAGGGGTGACGCAGTATTTT. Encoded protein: CASTIRLAGGVTQYF.

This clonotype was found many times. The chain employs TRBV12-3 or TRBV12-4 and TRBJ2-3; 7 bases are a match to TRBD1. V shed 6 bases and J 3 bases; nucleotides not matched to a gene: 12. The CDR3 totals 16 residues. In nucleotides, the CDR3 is TGTGCCAGCAGCCCTCCCGAAGGGGGCGAAACAGATACGCAGTATTTT. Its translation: CASSPPEGGETDTQYF.

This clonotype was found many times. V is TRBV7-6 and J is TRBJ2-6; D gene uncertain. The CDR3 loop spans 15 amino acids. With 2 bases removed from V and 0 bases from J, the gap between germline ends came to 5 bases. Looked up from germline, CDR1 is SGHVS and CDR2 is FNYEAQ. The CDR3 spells CASSLTDSGANVLTF. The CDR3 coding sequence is TGTGCCAGCAGCTTAACCGACTCTGGGGCCAACGTCCTGACTTTC.

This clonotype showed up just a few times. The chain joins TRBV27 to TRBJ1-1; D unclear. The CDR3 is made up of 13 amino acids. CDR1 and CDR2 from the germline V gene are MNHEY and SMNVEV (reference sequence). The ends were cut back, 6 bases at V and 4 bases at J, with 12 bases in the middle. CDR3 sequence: CASRVRGGTEAFF. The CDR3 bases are TGTGCCAGCAGGGTTCGGGGAGGCACTGAAGCTTTCTTT.

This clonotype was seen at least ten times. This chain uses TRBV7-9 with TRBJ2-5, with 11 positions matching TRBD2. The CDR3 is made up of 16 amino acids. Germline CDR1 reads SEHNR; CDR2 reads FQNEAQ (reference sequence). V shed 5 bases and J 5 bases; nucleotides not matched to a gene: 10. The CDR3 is CASSPRLAGGVETQYF. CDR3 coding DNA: TGTGCCAGCAGCCCTCGTCTAGCGGGAGGTGTGGAGACCCAGTACTTC.

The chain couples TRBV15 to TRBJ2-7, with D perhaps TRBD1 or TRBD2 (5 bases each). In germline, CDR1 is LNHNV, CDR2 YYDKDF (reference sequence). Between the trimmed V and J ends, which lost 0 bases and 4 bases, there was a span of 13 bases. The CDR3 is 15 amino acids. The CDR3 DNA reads TGTGCCACCAGCAGAGATATGGGGGTAGGGTACGAGCAGTACTTC. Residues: CATSRDMGVGYEQYF.

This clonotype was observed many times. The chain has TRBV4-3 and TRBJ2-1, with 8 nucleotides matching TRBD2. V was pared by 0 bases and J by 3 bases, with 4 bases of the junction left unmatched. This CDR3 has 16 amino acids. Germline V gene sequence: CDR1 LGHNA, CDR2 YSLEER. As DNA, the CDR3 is TGCGCCAGCAGCCAAGATCGGGGGGGAGTCTACAATGAGCAGTTCTTC. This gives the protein CASSQDRGGVYNEQFF.

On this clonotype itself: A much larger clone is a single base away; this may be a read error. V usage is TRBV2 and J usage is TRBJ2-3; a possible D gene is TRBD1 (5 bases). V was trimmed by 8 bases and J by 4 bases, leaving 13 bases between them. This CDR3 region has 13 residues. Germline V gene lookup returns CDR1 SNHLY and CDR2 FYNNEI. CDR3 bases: TGTGCCAGCGGTGCAGCAGGGTCAGATACGCAGTATTTT. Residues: CASGAAGSDTQYF.

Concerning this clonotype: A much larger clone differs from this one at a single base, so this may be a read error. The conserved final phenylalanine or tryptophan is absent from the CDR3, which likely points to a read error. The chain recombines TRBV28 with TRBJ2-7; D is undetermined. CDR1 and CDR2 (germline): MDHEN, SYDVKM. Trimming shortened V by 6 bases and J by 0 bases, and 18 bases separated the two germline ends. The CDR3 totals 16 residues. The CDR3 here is CASSSTHRSSSYEQYS. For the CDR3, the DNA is TGTGCCAGCAGCTCCACGCACCGGAGTTCCTCCTACGAGCAGTACTCC.

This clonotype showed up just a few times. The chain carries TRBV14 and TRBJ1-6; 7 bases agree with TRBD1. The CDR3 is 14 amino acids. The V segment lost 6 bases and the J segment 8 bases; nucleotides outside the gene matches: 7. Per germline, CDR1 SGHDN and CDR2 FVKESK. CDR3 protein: CASSPQGWDSPLHF. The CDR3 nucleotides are TGTGCCAGCAGTCCACAGGGGTGGGATTCACCCCTCCACTTT.

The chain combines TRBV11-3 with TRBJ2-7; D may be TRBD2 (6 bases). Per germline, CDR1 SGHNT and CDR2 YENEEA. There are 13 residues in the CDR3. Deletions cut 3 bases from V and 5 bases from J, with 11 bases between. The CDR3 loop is CASSLGTVDEQYF. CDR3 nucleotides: TGTGCCAGCAGCTTGGGGACTGTAGACGAGCAGTACTTC.

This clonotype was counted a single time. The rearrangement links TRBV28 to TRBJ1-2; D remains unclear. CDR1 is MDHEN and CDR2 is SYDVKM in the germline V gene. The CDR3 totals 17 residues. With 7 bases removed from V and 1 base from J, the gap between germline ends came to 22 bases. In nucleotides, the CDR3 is TGTGCCAGCATCACAGTCTCTCTCGTAAATCATAACTATGGCTACACCTTC. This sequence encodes CASITVSLVNHNYGYTF.

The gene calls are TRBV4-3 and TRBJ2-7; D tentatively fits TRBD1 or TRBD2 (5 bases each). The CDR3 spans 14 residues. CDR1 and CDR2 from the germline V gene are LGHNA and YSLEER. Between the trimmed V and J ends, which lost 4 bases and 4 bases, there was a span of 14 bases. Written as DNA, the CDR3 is TGCGCCAGCAGCCCCGAGGACGGGACGTACGAGCAGTACTTC. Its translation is CASSPEDGTYEQYF.

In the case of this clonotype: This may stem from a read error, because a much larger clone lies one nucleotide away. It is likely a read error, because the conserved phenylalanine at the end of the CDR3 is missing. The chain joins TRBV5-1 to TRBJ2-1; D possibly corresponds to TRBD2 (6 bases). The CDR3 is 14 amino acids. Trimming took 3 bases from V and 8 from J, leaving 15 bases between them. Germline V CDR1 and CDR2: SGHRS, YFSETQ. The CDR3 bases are TGCGCCAGCAGCTCGCCTCTAGCGCTCCATGAGCAGTTCCTC. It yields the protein CASSSPLALHEQFL.

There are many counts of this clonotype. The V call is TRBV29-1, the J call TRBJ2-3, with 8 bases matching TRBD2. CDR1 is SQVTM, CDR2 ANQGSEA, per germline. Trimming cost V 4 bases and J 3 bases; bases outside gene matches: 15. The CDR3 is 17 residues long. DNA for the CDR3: TGCAGCGTTGCCCCACCCGGGAGGGGTCGGGTTACAGATACGCAGTATTTT. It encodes CSVAPPGRGRVTDTQYF.

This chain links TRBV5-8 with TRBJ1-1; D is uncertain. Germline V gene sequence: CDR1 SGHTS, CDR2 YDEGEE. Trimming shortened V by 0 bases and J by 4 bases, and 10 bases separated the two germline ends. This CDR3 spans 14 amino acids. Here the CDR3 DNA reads TGTGCCAGCAGCTTGGACCCTATTAGCACTGAAGCTTTCTTT. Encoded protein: CASSLDPISTEAFF.